This T cell receptor (beta chain) comes out of a study of control samples from healthy donors and cancer patients. The CDR3 extends over 14 amino acids. The V end lost 0 bases, the J end lost 5 bases, and 8 bases lay between the germline ends. Germline V gives CDR1 LNHNV, CDR2 YYDKDF (reference sequence). Here immunoSEQ multiplex PCR was the method, and the copy in TCRdb shows in-frame clones only, minus some. The sample lists fewer than 85,000 clones; about 95% were seen once. The sample comprised blood. The sequence was collected from a woman aged 25 to 39 in good health. The genes are TRBV15 and TRBJ1-5; D may be TRBD1 (5 bases). The CDR3 sequence is CATSREGVDQPQHF. The CDR3 region has the DNA TGTGCCACCAGCAGAGAGGGGGTTGATCAGCCCCAGCATTTT.